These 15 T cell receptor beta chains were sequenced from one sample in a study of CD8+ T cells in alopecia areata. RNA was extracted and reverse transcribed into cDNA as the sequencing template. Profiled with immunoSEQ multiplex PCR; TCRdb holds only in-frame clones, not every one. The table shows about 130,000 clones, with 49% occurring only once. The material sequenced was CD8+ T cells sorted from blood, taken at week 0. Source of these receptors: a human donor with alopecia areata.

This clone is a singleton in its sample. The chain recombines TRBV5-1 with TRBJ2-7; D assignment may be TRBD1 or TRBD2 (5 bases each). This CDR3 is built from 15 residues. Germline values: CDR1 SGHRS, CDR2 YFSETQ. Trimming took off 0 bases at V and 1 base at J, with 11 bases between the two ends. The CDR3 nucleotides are TGCGCCAGCAGCTTGGTCGGGGACGGGTCCTACGAGCAGTACTTC. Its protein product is CASSLVGDGSYEQYF.

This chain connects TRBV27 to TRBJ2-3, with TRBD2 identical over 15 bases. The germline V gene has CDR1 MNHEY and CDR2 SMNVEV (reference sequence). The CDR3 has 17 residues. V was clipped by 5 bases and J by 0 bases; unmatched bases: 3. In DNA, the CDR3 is TGTGCCAGCAGTCCGGGACTAGCGGGGGGCAGCACAGATACGCAGTATTTT. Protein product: CASSPGLAGGSTDTQYF.

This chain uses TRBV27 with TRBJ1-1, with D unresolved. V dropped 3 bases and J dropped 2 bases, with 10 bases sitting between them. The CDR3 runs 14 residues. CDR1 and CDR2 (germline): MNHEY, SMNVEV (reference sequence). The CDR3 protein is CASSFNEGNTEAFF. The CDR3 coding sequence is TGTGCCAGCAGTTTTAATGAGGGAAACACTGAAGCTTTCTTT.

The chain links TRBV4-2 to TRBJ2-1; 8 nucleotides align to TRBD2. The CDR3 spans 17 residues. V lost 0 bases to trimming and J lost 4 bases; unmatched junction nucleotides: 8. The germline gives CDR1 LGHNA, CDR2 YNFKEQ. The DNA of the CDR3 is TGTGCCAGCAGCCAAGAACTAGAAGCGGGGGTATACAATGAGCAGTTCTTC. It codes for CASSQELEAGVYNEQFF.

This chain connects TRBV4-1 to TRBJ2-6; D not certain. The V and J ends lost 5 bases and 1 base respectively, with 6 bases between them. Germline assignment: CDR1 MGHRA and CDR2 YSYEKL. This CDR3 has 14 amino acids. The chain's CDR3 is CASSYGSGANVLTF. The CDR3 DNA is TGCGCCAGCAGCTATGGGTCTGGGGCCAACGTCCTGACTTTC.

Written as DNA, the CDR3 is TGTGCCTGGAGTGTACTGTCGACCTTCTCCTACGAGCAGTACTTC. It specifies CAWSVLSTFSYEQYF. The V and J genes are TRBV30 and TRBJ2-7; no reliable D call. This CDR3 has 15 amino acids. The germline gives CDR1 GTSNPN, CDR2 SVGIG (reference sequence). V lost 0 bases and J 0 bases, leaving 12 bases between the germline ends.

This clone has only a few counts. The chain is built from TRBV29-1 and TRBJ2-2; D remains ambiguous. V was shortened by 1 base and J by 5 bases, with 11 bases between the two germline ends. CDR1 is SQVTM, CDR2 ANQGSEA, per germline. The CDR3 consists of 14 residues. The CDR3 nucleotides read TGCAGCGTTGAAGTCCCGACCCTAACCGGGGAGCTGTTTTTT. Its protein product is CSVEVPTLTGELFF.

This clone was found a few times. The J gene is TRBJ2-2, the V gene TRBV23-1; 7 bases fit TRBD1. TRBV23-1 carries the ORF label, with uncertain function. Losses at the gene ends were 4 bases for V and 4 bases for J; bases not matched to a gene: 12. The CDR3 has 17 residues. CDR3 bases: TGCGCCAGCAGTCCTACAGGACAGGCAACGGTCACCGGGGAGCTGTTTTTT. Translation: CASSPTGQATVTGELFF.

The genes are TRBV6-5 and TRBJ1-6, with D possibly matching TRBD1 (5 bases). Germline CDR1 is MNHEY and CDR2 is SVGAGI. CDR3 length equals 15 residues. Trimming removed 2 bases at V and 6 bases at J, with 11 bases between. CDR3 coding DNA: TGTGCCAGCAGTTACACGCGGACATCTAATTCACCCCTCCACTTT. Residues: CASSYTRTSNSPLHF.

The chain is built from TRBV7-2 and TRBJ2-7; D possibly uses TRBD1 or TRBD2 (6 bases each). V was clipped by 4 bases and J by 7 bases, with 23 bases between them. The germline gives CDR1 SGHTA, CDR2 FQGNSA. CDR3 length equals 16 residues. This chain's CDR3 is CASSSRGQGTFGEQYF. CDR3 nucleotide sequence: TGTGCCAGCAGCTCGAGGGGCCAGGGGACTTTTGGTGAGCAGTACTTC. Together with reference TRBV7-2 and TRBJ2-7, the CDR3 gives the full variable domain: GAGVSQSPSNKVTEKGKDVELRCDPISGHTALYWYRQSLGQGLEFLIYFQGNSAPDKSGLPSDRFSAERTGGSVSTLTIQRTQQEDSAVYLCASSSRGQGTFGEQYFGPGTRLTVT.

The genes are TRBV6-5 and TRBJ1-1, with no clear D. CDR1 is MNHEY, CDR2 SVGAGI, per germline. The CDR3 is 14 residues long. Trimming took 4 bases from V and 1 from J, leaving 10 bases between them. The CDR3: CASSSHLGNTEAFF. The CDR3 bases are TGTGCCAGCAGTTCCCACCTGGGGAACACTGAAGCTTTCTTT.

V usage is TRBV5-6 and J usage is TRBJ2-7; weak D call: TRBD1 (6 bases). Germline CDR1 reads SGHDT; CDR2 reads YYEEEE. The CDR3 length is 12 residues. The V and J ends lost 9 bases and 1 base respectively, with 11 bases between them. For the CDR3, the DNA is TGTGCCACTACAGGGCCTTCCTACGAGCAGTACTTC. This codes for CATTGPSYEQYF.

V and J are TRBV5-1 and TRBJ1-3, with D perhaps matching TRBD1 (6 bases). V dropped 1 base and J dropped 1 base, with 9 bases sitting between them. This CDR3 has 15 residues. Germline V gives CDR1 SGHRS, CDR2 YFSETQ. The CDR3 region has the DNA TGCGCCAGCAGCTTGACAGGGATATCTGGAAACACCATATATTTT. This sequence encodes CASSLTGISGNTIYF.

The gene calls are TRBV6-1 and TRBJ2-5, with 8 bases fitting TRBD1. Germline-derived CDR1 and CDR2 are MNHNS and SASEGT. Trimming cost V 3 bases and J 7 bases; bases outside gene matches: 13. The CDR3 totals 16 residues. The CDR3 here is CASSDPGGYSRATQYF. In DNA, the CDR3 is TGTGCCAGCAGTGACCCAGGGGGCTATTCGAGGGCGACCCAGTACTTC.

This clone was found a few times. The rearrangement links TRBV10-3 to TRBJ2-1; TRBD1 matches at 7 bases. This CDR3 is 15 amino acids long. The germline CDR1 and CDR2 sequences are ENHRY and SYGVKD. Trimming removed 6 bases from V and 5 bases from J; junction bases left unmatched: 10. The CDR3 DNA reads TGTGCCATCAGAGAACAGGGGCTTCCGGACAATGAGCAGTTCTTC. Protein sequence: CAIREQGLPDNEQFF.